This is a list of T cell receptor beta chains from one sample in a study of shared clonotypes between healthy human individuals. The assay was immunoSEQ multiplex PCR, and TCRdb's table has in-frame clones only and misses some. The sample has 650,000 to 800,000 clones, over 60% seen once. The sequenced sample consisted of memory CD4+ T cells sorted from blood. These receptors were collected from a woman aged 25 to 39 in good health. The CDR3 runs from the conserved cysteine through the conserved F or W. A D gene is named only where the DNA matches it firmly. Only part of the rows carry a size: once, few, many, or a class if the clone is expanded.

d_call: -; clone_size: few; v_call: TRBV7-2; j_call: TRBJ2-7; cdr3_aa: CASSLGRIEQYF; cdr3_nt: TGTGCCAGCAGCTTAGGACGGATCGAGCAGTACTTC
d_call: -; clone_size: -; v_call: TRBV28; j_call: TRBJ2-2; cdr3_aa: CASSLGGVNTGELFF; cdr3_nt: TGTGCCAGCAGTTTAGGCGGGGTGAACACCGGGGAGCTGTTTTTT
d_call: TRBD1; clone_size: -; v_call: TRBV27; j_call: TRBJ2-1; cdr3_aa: CASSLLGVGGGTSYNEQFF; cdr3_nt: TGTGCCAGCAGTTTATTGGGAGTAGGGGGCGGTACCTCCTACAATGAGCAGTTCTTC
d_call: TRBD1; clone_size: few; v_call: TRBV29-1; j_call: TRBJ1-5; cdr3_aa: CSAGTGNQPQHF; cdr3_nt: TGCAGCGCCGGGACAGGGAATCAGCCCCAGCATTTT
d_call: TRBD1; clone_size: once; v_call: TRBV11-3; j_call: TRBJ2-7; cdr3_aa: CASSSGQGTSYEQYF; cdr3_nt: TGTGCCAGCAGCTCGGGACAGGGGACTTCCTACGAGCAGTACTTC
d_call: TRBD2; clone_size: -; v_call: TRBV10-2; j_call: TRBJ2-2; cdr3_aa: CASSAASGRGTGELFF; cdr3_nt: TGCGCCAGCAGTGCCGCTAGCGGGAGGGGGACCGGGGAGCTGTTTTTT
d_call: TRBD1; clone_size: -; v_call: TRBV6-8; j_call: TRBJ2-1; cdr3_aa: CASSSRDRDPSYNEQFF; cdr3_nt: TGTGCCAGCAGTTCAAGGGACAGGGACCCCTCCTACAATGAGCAGTTCTTC
d_call: -; clone_size: few; v_call: TRBV28; j_call: TRBJ1-5; cdr3_aa: CASSFAGTVSNQPQHF; cdr3_nt: TGTGCCAGCAGTTTTGCCGGGACGGTTAGCAATCAGCCCCAGCATTTT
d_call: TRBD2; clone_size: -; v_call: TRBV2; j_call: TRBJ2-1; cdr3_aa: CASTLGLARNEQFF; cdr3_nt: TGTGCCAGCACCCTCGGACTAGCGAGAAATGAGCAGTTCTTC
d_call: -; clone_size: -; v_call: TRBV20-1; j_call: TRBJ2-5; cdr3_aa: CSARTQETQYF; cdr3_nt: TGCAGTGCTAGGACTCAAGAGACCCAGTACTTC
d_call: -; clone_size: -; v_call: TRBV6-6; j_call: TRBJ1-5; cdr3_aa: CASSPRARSNQPQHF; cdr3_nt: TGTGCCAGCAGCCCAAGGGCCAGGAGTAATCAGCCCCAGCATTTT
d_call: -; clone_size: -; v_call: TRBV18; j_call: TRBJ2-7; cdr3_aa: CASSPLRDWNYEQYF; cdr3_nt: TGTGCCAGCTCACCACTCCGGGACTGGAATTACGAGCAGTACTTC
d_call: TRBD1; clone_size: -; v_call: TRBV18; j_call: TRBJ1-1; cdr3_aa: CASSPGQGTNTEAFF; cdr3_nt: TGTGCCAGCTCCCCCGGACAGGGGACAAACACTGAAGCTTTCTTT
d_call: TRBD1; clone_size: few; v_call: TRBV7-8; j_call: TRBJ1-2; cdr3_aa: CASTTMGQLATNYGYTF; cdr3_nt: TGTGCCAGCACCACCATGGGACAGCTAGCGACGAACTATGGCTACACCTTC
d_call: TRBD2; clone_size: -; v_call: TRBV18; j_call: TRBJ2-1; cdr3_aa: CASSPPSGSSYNEQFF; cdr3_nt: TGTGCCAGCTCACCCCCTAGCGGGAGCTCCTACAATGAGCAGTTCTTC
d_call: TRBD2; clone_size: -; v_call: TRBV4-1; j_call: TRBJ2-5; cdr3_aa: CASSQAGLAPGTQYF; cdr3_nt: TGCGCCAGCAGCCAAGCTGGACTAGCGCCAGGGACCCAGTACTTC
d_call: TRBD2; clone_size: -; v_call: TRBV7-9; j_call: TRBJ2-1; cdr3_aa: CASSSRLAGYNEQFF; cdr3_nt: TGTGCCAGCAGCTCCCGACTAGCGGGGTACAATGAGCAGTTCTTC
d_call: -; clone_size: -; v_call: TRBV7-2; j_call: TRBJ1-1; cdr3_aa: CASTLSRMNTEAFF; cdr3_nt: TGTGCCAGCACCTTGAGCAGGATGAACACTGAAGCTTTCTTT
d_call: -; clone_size: -; v_call: TRBV7-2; j_call: TRBJ2-7; cdr3_aa: CASSLGPAVSSYEQYF; cdr3_nt: TGTGCCAGCAGCTTAGGACCAGCGGTTAGCTCCTACGAGCAGTACTTC
d_call: -; clone_size: few; v_call: TRBV4-1; j_call: TRBJ2-7; cdr3_aa: CASSHVFGEQYF; cdr3_nt: TGCGCCAGCAGCCATGTCTTTGGGGAGCAGTACTTC
d_call: TRBD1; clone_size: few; v_call: TRBV20-1; j_call: TRBJ1-1; cdr3_aa: CKRQGGTEAFF; cdr3_nt: TGCAAGAGACAGGGAGGCACTGAAGCTTTCTTT
d_call: TRBD1; clone_size: -; v_call: TRBV10-1; j_call: TRBJ2-5; cdr3_aa: CASIPGQEQETQYF; cdr3_nt: TGCGCCAGCATTCCGGGACAGGAGCAAGAGACCCAGTACTTC